This T cell receptor beta chain was found in a study of graft-versus-host responses after intestinal transplantation. Clones were read by immunoSEQ multiplex PCR, and TCRdb kept only the in-frame ones, dropping some. The sample consists of roughly 110,000 clones, 90% to 95% of them appearing once. CDR3 size: 13 residues. The V and J ends lost 4 bases and 7 bases, in that order; junction bases with no gene match: 0. The germline V gene has CDR1 SGHRS and CDR2 YFSETQ. This clone was detected once. Its antigen is undetermined. The sample was unstimulated CD4+ T cells sorted from spleen or lymph node cells, taken before transplant. V is TRBV5-1 and J is TRBJ2-2; TRBD2 matches 11 bases. The source is a human donor who was the organ donor for an intestinal transplant. In nucleotides, the CDR3 is TGCGCCAGCAGCCTAGCGGGAGGCGGGGAGCTGTTTTTT. Its protein product is CASSLAGGGELFF.